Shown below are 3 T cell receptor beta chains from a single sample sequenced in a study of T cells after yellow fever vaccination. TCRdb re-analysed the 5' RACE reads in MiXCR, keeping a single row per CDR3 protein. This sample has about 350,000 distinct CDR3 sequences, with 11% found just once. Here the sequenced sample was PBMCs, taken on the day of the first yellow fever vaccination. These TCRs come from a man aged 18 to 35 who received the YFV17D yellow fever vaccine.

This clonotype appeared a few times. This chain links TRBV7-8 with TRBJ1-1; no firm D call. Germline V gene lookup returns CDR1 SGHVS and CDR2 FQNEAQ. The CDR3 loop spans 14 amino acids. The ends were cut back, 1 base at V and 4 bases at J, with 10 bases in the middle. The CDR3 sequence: CASSLGQRTTEAFF. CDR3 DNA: TGTGCCAGCAGCTTAGGTCAGAGAACCACTGAAGCTTTCTTT.

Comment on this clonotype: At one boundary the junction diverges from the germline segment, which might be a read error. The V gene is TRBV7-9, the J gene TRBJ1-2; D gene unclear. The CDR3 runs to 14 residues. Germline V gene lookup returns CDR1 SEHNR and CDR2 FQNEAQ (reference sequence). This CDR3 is CASSLSSSFYRYTF. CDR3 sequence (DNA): TGTGCCAGCAGCTTAAGTTCATCTTTCTATCGCTACACCTTC.

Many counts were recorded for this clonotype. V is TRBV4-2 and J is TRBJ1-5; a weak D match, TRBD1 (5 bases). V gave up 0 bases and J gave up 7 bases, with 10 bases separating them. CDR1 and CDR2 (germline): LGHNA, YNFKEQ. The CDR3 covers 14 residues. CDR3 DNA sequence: TGTGCCAGCAGCCAAGAGCAGGGAGACCAGCCCCAGCATTTT. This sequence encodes CASSQEQGDQPQHF.